The next 16 T cell receptor beta chains were all read from a single sample in a study of beta chain features in type 1 diabetes. General study findings and limits: Across all four CD4+ subsets, people with type 1 diabetes showed modestly shorter TCRB CDR3s.

Sequencing targeted expressed TCRB transcripts, as all isolated RNA had been reverse transcribed. TCRdb's copy holds only in-frame clones and misses some; the assay was immunoSEQ multiplex PCR. The repertoire holds fewer than 350,000 clones, with 15% as singletons. Their specific antigens are unknown. Material for sequencing was naive CD4+ T cells from blood. These receptors were obtained from a man in his late teens or twenties with type 1 diabetes.

The rearrangement joins TRBV21-1 to TRBJ2-3; the table's D call TRBD2 went unverified against the DNA. TRBV21-1 is a recognized pseudogene. The length of the CDR3 is 16 residues. CDR3 sequence reads: CASSKNETSGGAAQYF. The CDR3 DNA follows: TGTGCCAGCAGCAAAAATGAGACTAGCGGGGGGGCAGCGCAGTATTTT.

This chain connects TRBV4-3 to TRBJ2-1; D perhaps matches TRBD1 (7 bases). The germline V and J ends were trimmed by 0 bases and 0 bases, with 12 bases remaining between them. The CDR3 has 17 residues. The germline V gene encodes CDR1 LGHNA and CDR2 YSLEER. The CDR3 sequence is CASSQDLQGGSYNEQFF. The CDR3 region has the DNA TGCGCCAGCAGCCAAGATTTGCAGGGGGGCTCCTACAATGAGCAGTTCTTC.

The chain carries TRBV25-1 and TRBJ2-1, with 10 bases matching TRBD1. The germline CDR1 and CDR2 sequences are MGHDK and SYGVNS. J was trimmed by 2 bases and V by 8 bases; bases with no gene match: 6. The CDR3 is made up of 15 amino acids. The DNA for the CDR3 is TGTGCCAGCGGACCGGGACAGGGGCCCTACAATGAGCAGTTCTTC. This sequence encodes CASGPGQGPYNEQFF.

This clone was detected only a few times. The chain links TRBV30 to TRBJ1-5; D ambiguous. The germline V gene encodes CDR1 GTSNPN and CDR2 SVGIG (reference sequence). This CDR3 contains 13 residues. V gave up 4 bases and J gave up 0 bases, with 7 bases separating them. The CDR3 DNA sequence: TGTGCCTGGACATCAGATAGCAATCAGCCCCAGCATTTT. Its translation is CAWTSDSNQPQHF.

The chain is built from TRBV5-4 and TRBJ2-3; D uncertain. This CDR3 has 15 residues. V was trimmed by 4 bases and J by 4 bases, leaving 16 bases between them. Germline V gene data show CDR1 as SGHNT and CDR2 as YYREEE (reference sequence). This CDR3 reads CASSPEASRADTQYF. CDR3 DNA sequence: TGTGCCAGCAGCCCTGAGGCGTCACGGGCAGATACGCAGTATTTT.

V gene TRBV5-1 combines with J gene TRBJ2-7, with D possibly being TRBD1 (6 bases). Trimming shortened V by 3 bases and J by 6 bases, and 25 bases separated the two germline ends. Germline V gene sequence: CDR1 SGHRS, CDR2 YFSETQ. The CDR3 runs 17 residues. The CDR3 DNA follows: TGCGCCAGCAGCTCACGGCTCGGAGCTACAGGGATCGGCGAGCAGTACTTC. It specifies CASSSRLGATGIGEQYF.

This chain joins TRBV27 and TRBJ1-6; D unresolved. V lost 6 bases and J lost 2, with 23 bases in between. Germline CDR1 reads MNHEY; CDR2 reads SMNVEV (reference sequence). The CDR3 contains 19 residues. DNA of the CDR3: TGTGCCAGCAGCCCCCTGGGGAGTCCAAGAGGAACCTATAATTCACCCCTCCACTTT. Translated: CASSPLGSPRGTYNSPLHF.

This rearrangement joins TRBV11-2 to TRBJ2-5; TRBD2 aligns across 11 bases. The CDR3 extends over 15 amino acids. V was clipped by 7 bases and J by 2 bases; unmatched bases: 6. The germline V gene has CDR1 SGHAT and CDR2 FQNNGV. Here the CDR3 reads CASTQLAGVQETQYF. For the CDR3, the DNA is TGTGCCAGCACCCAACTAGCGGGGGTTCAAGAGACCCAGTACTTC.

This clone came up a few times. The V call is TRBV29-1, the J call TRBJ1-1; D gene ambiguous. The CDR3 contains 13 residues. The V gene's germline CDR1 is SQVTM and CDR2 ANQGSEA. Trimming cost V 5 bases and J 2 bases, with 12 bases left between them. CDR3 in DNA: TGCAGCGTTCGCCCGCCGGGTAACACTGAAGCTTTCTTT. It codes for CSVRPPGNTEAFF.

This clone was picked up a small number of times. This chain uses TRBV6-5 with TRBJ2-7; D uncertain. The V gene's germline CDR1 is MNHEY and CDR2 SVGAGI. V was shortened by 0 bases and J by 2 bases, with 8 bases between the two germline ends. The CDR3 is 14 residues long. The CDR3 reads CASSYSFGPYEQYF. The CDR3 bases are TGTGCCAGCAGTTACTCCTTTGGCCCCTACGAGCAGTACTTC.

The sample holds a few counts of this clone. J is TRBJ2-1 and V is TRBV5-1, with D possibly TRBD2 on 7 matching bases. V gave up 0 bases and J gave up 6 bases, with 10 bases separating them. CDR1 and CDR2 from the germline V gene are SGHRS and YFSETQ. This CDR3 has 14 residues. The CDR3 protein is CASSLGGGPNEQFF. Here the CDR3 DNA reads TGCGCCAGCAGCTTGGGGGGGGGCCCCAATGAGCAGTTCTTC.

The V call is TRBV30, the J call TRBJ2-3; 9 positions match TRBD2. CDR3 size: 14 residues. Trimming took 5 bases from V and 1 from J; bases not matched to a gene: 4. CDR1 and CDR2 (germline): GTSNPN, SVGIG (reference sequence). The CDR3 spells CAWDRTSGTDTQYF. The CDR3, as DNA: TGTGCCTGGGACCGGACTAGCGGCACAGATACGCAGTATTTT.

This clone was seen a handful of times. The chain joins TRBV28 to TRBJ2-2; D remains unclear. Trimming cost V 5 bases and J 0 bases, with 4 bases left between them. This CDR3 comprises 13 residues. Germline CDR1 is MDHEN and CDR2 is SYDVKM. DNA of the CDR3: TGTGCCAGCAGTCAAACGAACACCGGGGAGCTGTTTTTT. Protein sequence: CASSQTNTGELFF.

A few counts support this clone. The CDR3 DNA follows: TGTGCCAGCGCGACCGGGCGGGAGGGCATTCATACGCAGTATTTT. It translates to CASATGREGIHTQYF. This chain connects TRBV4-2 to TRBJ2-3, with 9 nucleotides matching TRBD2. V shed 8 bases and J 7 bases; nucleotides not matched to a gene: 13. The CDR3 has 15 amino acids. CDR1 and CDR2 (germline): LGHNA, YNFKEQ.

The gene calls are TRBV5-4 and TRBJ2-5; TRBD2 matches 9 bases. Unmatched junction bases numbered 6, after V lost 4 bases and J lost 5 bases. CDR3 length equals 14 residues. From germline, CDR1 is SGHNT and CDR2 YYREEE (reference sequence). This CDR3 reads CASSRGGASETQYF. The DNA for the CDR3 is TGTGCCAGCAGCCGCGGGGGGGCCAGTGAGACCCAGTACTTC. The full variable domain, rest sourced from reference TRBV5-4 and TRBJ2-5, is ETGVTQSPTHLIKTRGQQVTLRCSSQSGHNTVSWYQQALGQGPQFIFQYYREEENGRGNFPPRFSGLQFPNYSSELNVNALELDDSALYLCASSRGGASETQYFGPGTRLLVL.

The chain combines TRBV7-2 with TRBJ2-7, with 9 positions matching TRBD2. The CDR3 spans 14 residues. V was clipped by 3 bases and J by 7 bases; unmatched bases: 7. In germline, CDR1 is SGHTA, CDR2 FQGNSA. CDR3 nucleotide sequence: TGTGCCAGCAGCTTCCTAGCGGCGGGGGGGGAGCAGTACTTC. Translated: CASSFLAAGGEQYF. The complete variable domain, with remaining parts taken from reference TRBV7-2 and TRBJ2-7, reads GAGVSQSPSNKVTEKGKDVELRCDPISGHTALYWYRQSLGQGLEFLIYFQGNSAPDKSGLPSDRFSAERTGGSVSTLTIQRTQQEDSAVYLCASSFLAAGGEQYFGPGTRLTVT.